The next 26 T cell receptor beta chains were all read from a single sample in a study of blood T cell repertoires in COVID-19. The repertoire was sequenced with immunoSEQ multiplex PCR; TCRdb's copy has only in-frame clones and lacks some. The sample holds fewer than 250,000 clones, about 83% seen once. Sample: PBMCs or T cells enriched from blood (not recorded which). The receptor set was obtained from a young woman who had been exposed to COVID-19.

In this sample, this clone turned up once. CDR3 sequence (DNA): TGTGCCAGCAGTTCTAGATTTTCTCGACAGGGATCGCGGAACACTGAAGCTTTCTTT. The encoded protein is CASSSRFSRQGSRNTEAFF. This chain links TRBV27 with TRBJ1-1, with 7 bases that match TRBD1. Per the germline V gene, CDR1 is MNHEY and CDR2 is SMNVEV (reference sequence). The CDR3 loop spans 19 amino acids. Germline trimming cut 4 bases from V and 1 base from J; bases unmatched to any gene: 18.

The V call is TRBV28, the J call TRBJ1-2, with D hard to call. Trimming took 3 bases from V and 3 from J, leaving 11 bases between them. CDR3 size: 14 residues. CDR1 is MDHEN and CDR2 is SYDVKM in the germline V gene. This chain's CDR3 is CASSFAGGYYGYTF. CDR3 sequence (DNA): TGTGCCAGCAGTTTCGCCGGCGGCTACTATGGCTACACCTTC.

This clone was observed a few times. The chain employs TRBV5-1 and TRBJ2-7, with D unclear. Trimming removed 4 bases from V and 0 bases from J, with 8 bases in between. CDR3 length equals 13 residues. The germline gives CDR1 SGHRS, CDR2 YFSETQ. The CDR3 bases are TGCGCCAGCAGCCCTGAGCGCTCCTACGAGCAGTACTTC. Translating it yields CASSPERSYEQYF.

This sequence joins TRBV14 and TRBJ2-5; TRBD2 might be the D (5 bases). From germline, CDR1 is SGHDN and CDR2 FVKESK. The CDR3 is 17 residues long. The germline V and J ends were trimmed by 3 bases and 2 bases, with 19 bases remaining between them. CDR3 bases: TGTGCCAGCAGCCATCTCTCGGGGTGGAATCCACAAGAGACCCAGTACTTC. Its protein product is CASSHLSGWNPQETQYF.

This chain uses TRBV19 with TRBJ1-2, with 7 bases that match TRBD1. The germline gives CDR1 LNHDA, CDR2 SQIVND (reference sequence). Trimming removed 3 bases from V and 4 bases from J; junction bases left unmatched: 8. This CDR3 contains 15 residues. The CDR3 DNA is TGTGCCAGTAGTATGGGGACAGACTCTTTCTATGGCTACACCTTC. Its protein is CASSMGTDSFYGYTF.

The J gene is TRBJ1-1, the V gene TRBV9, with D perhaps matching TRBD1 (5 bases). Germline lookup yields CDR1 SGDLS and CDR2 YYNGEE. The CDR3 runs 14 residues. The germline V and J ends were trimmed by 1 base and 0 bases, with 7 bases remaining between them. The DNA of the CDR3 is TGTGCCAGCAGCGTAAGACAGATGAACACTGAAGCTTTCTTT. Translating gives CASSVRQMNTEAFF.

V usage is TRBV5-6 and J usage is TRBJ1-1; TRBD1 matches 10 bases. The CDR3 sequence is 17 residues long. Per germline, CDR1 SGHDT and CDR2 YYEEEE. The V gene end was trimmed by 4 bases and the J gene end by 3 bases; junction bases not matched to a gene: 12. This CDR3 is CASSPDRGRIWDTEAFF. CDR3 DNA sequence: TGTGCCAGCAGCCCAGACAGGGGGCGGATTTGGGACACTGAAGCTTTCTTT. Drawing the rest from reference TRBV5-6 and TRBJ1-1, the complete variable domain is DAGVTQSPTHLIKTRGQQVTLRCSPKSGHDTVSWYQQALGQGPQFIFQYYEEEERQRGNFPDRFSGHQFPNYSSELNVNALLLGDSALYLCASSPDRGRIWDTEAFFGQGTRLTVV.

The V call is TRBV7-6, the J call TRBJ2-6, with 11 bases fitting TRBD1. Germline CDR1 is SGHVS and CDR2 is FNYEAQ. The CDR3 sequence is 16 residues long. J was trimmed by 5 bases and V by 5 bases; bases with no gene match: 5. The CDR3 spells CASSEGQGEWANVLTF. In DNA form, the CDR3 reads TGTGCCAGCAGCGAGGGACAGGGGGAGTGGGCCAACGTCCTGACTTTC.

In its sample, this clone was seen a few times. The CDR3 sequence: CASSQDRGNQPQHF. As DNA, the CDR3 is TGTGCCAGCAGCCAAGACAGGGGCAATCAGCCCCAGCATTTT. V is TRBV3-1 (or the pseudogene TRBV3-2) and J is TRBJ1-5, with D tentatively TRBD1 (5 bases). Per germline, CDR1 LGHDT and CDR2 YNNKEL (reference sequence). The CDR3 is 14 residues long. Trimming removed 0 bases from V and 2 bases from J, with 5 bases in between.

This clone was detected only a few times. V usage is TRBV30 and J usage is TRBJ1-5; 9 bases agree with TRBD1. V shed 5 bases, J shed 4 bases, and the junction held 3 bases outside the gene matches. The CDR3 length is 13 residues. CDR1 and CDR2 from the germline V gene are GTSNPN and SVGIG (reference sequence). CDR3 in DNA: TGTGCCTGGGGGACAGGGCCAAATCAGCCCCAGCATTTT. This gives the protein CAWGTGPNQPQHF. Full variable domain (outside the CDR3, taken from reference TRBV30 and TRBJ1-5): SQTIHQWPATLVQPVGSPLSLECTVEGTSNPNLYWYRQAAGRGLQLLFYSVGIGQISSEVPQNLSASRPQDRQFILSSKKLLLSDSGFYLCAWGTGPNQPQHFGDGTRLSIL.

The V call is TRBV5-1, the J call TRBJ1-4; possible D gene TRBD1, 6 bases. V dropped 3 bases and J dropped 3 bases, with 15 bases sitting between them. Per the germline V gene, CDR1 is SGHRS and CDR2 is YFSETQ. There are 16 residues in the CDR3. The CDR3 DNA reads TGCGCCAGCAGCTCCTCTCGGACAGCGGCTAATGAAAAACTGTTTTTT. Encoded protein: CASSSSRTAANEKLFF.

V usage is TRBV30 and J usage is TRBJ2-2; D remains unclear. The V end was cut by 5 bases, the J end by 4 bases, with 5 bases between. The CDR3 totals 11 residues. In germline, CDR1 is GTSNPN, CDR2 SVGIG (reference sequence). The CDR3 spells CAWGGTGELFF. The DNA for the CDR3 is TGTGCCTGGGGCGGCACCGGGGAGCTGTTTTTT.

The V gene is TRBV5-4, the J gene TRBJ2-2, with 7 positions matching TRBD2. Unmatched junction bases numbered 11, after V lost 4 bases and J lost 2 bases. This CDR3 is built from 17 residues. Germline V gene data show CDR1 as SGHNT and CDR2 as YYREEE (reference sequence). CDR3 amino acids: CASSTLGSGANTGELFF. CDR3 coding DNA: TGTGCCAGCAGCACCCTCGGAAGCGGGGCCAACACCGGGGAGCTGTTTTTT.

The chain joins TRBV7-8 to TRBJ2-5; 8 bases line up with TRBD1. Unmatched junction bases numbered 8, after V lost 1 base and J lost 4 bases. The germline gives CDR1 SGHVS, CDR2 FQNEAQ. The length of the CDR3 is 16 residues. CDR3 DNA: TGTGCCAGCAGCTTAGTAGTACAGGGGGTCGGAGAGACCCAGTACTTC. Protein sequence: CASSLVVQGVGETQYF.

The rearrangement uses TRBV6-5 and TRBJ1-5, with 8 bases matching TRBD1. Germline V gives CDR1 MNHEY, CDR2 SVGAGI. The J segment lost 3 bases and the V segment lost 6 bases, leaving 4 bases of the junction unmatched. The CDR3 consists of 14 residues. Here the CDR3 DNA reads TGTGCCAGCAGGGAGACAGGGGACAATCAGCCCCAGCATTTT. The encoded protein is CASRETGDNQPQHF.

Of note for this clone: An end of the junction does not agree with germline; a read error may underlie this. The J gene is TRBJ2-7, the V gene TRBV5-1; D possibly corresponds to TRBD1 (6 bases). Germline values: CDR1 SGHRS, CDR2 YFSETQ. The CDR3 is made up of 16 amino acids. The CDR3 DNA sequence: TGCGCCAGCAGCTTATGGGGGACAAGTAGTTCCTACGGGCAGTACTTC. As protein: CASSLWGTSSSYGQYF.

This rearrangement joins TRBV12-3 or TRBV12-4 to TRBJ2-1; a weak D match, TRBD1 (7 bases). The ends were cut back, 1 base at V and 8 bases at J, with 9 bases in the middle. The CDR3 is 13 residues long. CDR3 nucleotide sequence: TGTGCCAGCAGTTTAGGCAGGGGGGATGAGCAGTTCTTC. Its protein product is CASSLGRGDEQFF.

The rearrangement links TRBV6-2 or TRBV6-3 to TRBJ2-7, with 9 bases matching TRBD2. Trimming cost V 2 bases and J 1 base; bases outside gene matches: 6. Germline lookup yields CDR1 MNHEY and CDR2 SVGEGT. The CDR3 has 16 amino acids. Here the CDR3 DNA reads TGTGCCAGCAGTTACGAGCAAAGCGGGGGGTCCTACGAGCAGTACTTC. This translates into CASSYEQSGGSYEQYF.

J is TRBJ1-6 and V is TRBV11-2; TRBD1 is a possible D gene (6 bases). The length of the CDR3 is 13 residues. CDR1 is SGHAT and CDR2 is FQNNGV in the germline V gene. Trimming shortened V by 5 bases and J by 15 bases, and 17 bases separated the two germline ends. This CDR3 is CASSRTAPGGLHF. Written as DNA, the CDR3 is TGTGCCAGCAGCCGGACAGCGCCAGGAGGCCTCCACTTT.

The chain has TRBV7-9 and TRBJ2-7, with 8 bases lining up with TRBD1. There are 13 residues in the CDR3. CDR1 and CDR2 (germline): SEHNR, FQNEAQ (reference sequence). V dropped 5 bases and J dropped 4; count of bases not matched to a gene: 4. The CDR3 nucleotides are TGTGCCAGCAGCCGGGGACAGGAGTACGAGCAGTACTTC. Translation: CASSRGQEYEQYF.

The rearrangement links TRBV27 to TRBJ2-7; TRBD1 aligns across 7 bases. V was clipped by 6 bases and J by 6 bases; unmatched bases: 5. Germline-derived CDR1 and CDR2 are MNHEY and SMNVEV (reference sequence). The CDR3 is 12 residues long. CDR3 sequence reads: CASSTTGSEQYF. The DNA for the CDR3 is TGTGCCAGCAGCACGACAGGGAGCGAGCAGTACTTC.

The chain recombines TRBV19 with TRBJ1-1, with 8 positions matching TRBD1. Germline CDR1 LNHDA, CDR2 SQIVND (reference sequence). The CDR3 has 13 amino acids. V was pared by 8 bases and J by 5 bases, with 7 bases of the junction left unmatched. The CDR3, as DNA: TGTGCCAGTCGGCAGGGGGCGGCAACTGAAGCTTTCTTT. It encodes CASRQGAATEAFF.

The chain is built from TRBV27 and TRBJ1-1; 9 nucleotides match TRBD1. CDR3 size: 14 residues. Germline V CDR1 and CDR2: MNHEY, SMNVEV (reference sequence). Trimming took 8 bases from V and 0 from J; bases not matched to a gene: 4. The CDR3 loop reads CASRTGAMNTEAFF. Written as DNA, the CDR3 is TGTGCCAGCCGGACAGGGGCTATGAACACTGAAGCTTTCTTT.

DNA of the CDR3: TGCGCCAGCAGCACCGGGTCCCCCACAGATACGCAGTATTTT. Protein product: CASSTGSPTDTQYF. The chain joins TRBV5-1 to TRBJ2-3; D is ambiguous. CDR3 size: 14 residues. V was cut by 4 bases and J by 2 bases, with 11 bases left in between. Germline CDR1 and CDR2: SGHRS and YFSETQ.

This chain connects TRBV11-2 to TRBJ2-7, with 10 bases identical to TRBD1. CDR1 is SGHAT, CDR2 FQNNGV, per germline. This CDR3 comprises 15 residues. Trimming cost V 5 bases and J 3 bases; bases outside gene matches: 7. CDR3 coding DNA: TGTGCCAGCAGCACCAGGACAGGGGGGGACTACGAGCAGTACTTC. It is translated as CASSTRTGGDYEQYF.

This clone was counted a single time. The V call is TRBV29-1, the J call TRBJ2-5; 11 bases map to TRBD2. The germline gives CDR1 SQVTM, CDR2 ANQGSEA. This CDR3 has 14 residues. Trimming at V came to 8 bases and at J to 5 bases, leaving 10 bases not matched to a gene. CDR3 nucleotides: TGCAGCTCTGAAATAGCGGGGGGGCAGGAGACCCAGTACTTC. This gives the protein CSSEIAGGQETQYF.